This record concerns one T cell receptor (beta chain) sequence. Its antigen is unidentified. V was clipped by 6 bases and J by 0 bases; unmatched bases: 7. The CDR3 covers 14 residues. Germline loops: CDR1 SQVTM, CDR2 ANQGSEA. Libraries were prepared by immunoSEQ multiplex PCR; TCRdb keeps only in-frame clonotypes and omits some of them. The sample holds around 250,000 clones; 90% are singletons and the top ten take under 0.45%. This specimen comes from a study of cytomegalovirus exposure and HLA in healthy donors. Study-level background: The 95 to 150 validation repertoires used a platform that matched the one used for the approximately 690 first-cohort repertoires, as a later analysis reported.

Findings and limits, study-wide: According to a later analysis, TCR clusters from the first cohort tended to co-occur in the roughly 110 validation repertoires. A classifier reportedly called cytomegalovirus status with high sensitivity and specificity.

Among the roughly 120 subjects of the validation cohort, separate from the roughly 700-subject first cohort, were the donors. Sequencing was performed on PBMCs. The chain uses TRBV29-1 and TRBJ1-1; 7 bases are a match to TRBD1. The receptor was derived from a woman younger than 35 in good health and CMV-seronegative. In nucleotides, the CDR3 is TGCAGCGTCCCTGCGGGACAGTTGAACACTGAAGCTTTCTTT. This translates into CSVPAGQLNTEAFF.